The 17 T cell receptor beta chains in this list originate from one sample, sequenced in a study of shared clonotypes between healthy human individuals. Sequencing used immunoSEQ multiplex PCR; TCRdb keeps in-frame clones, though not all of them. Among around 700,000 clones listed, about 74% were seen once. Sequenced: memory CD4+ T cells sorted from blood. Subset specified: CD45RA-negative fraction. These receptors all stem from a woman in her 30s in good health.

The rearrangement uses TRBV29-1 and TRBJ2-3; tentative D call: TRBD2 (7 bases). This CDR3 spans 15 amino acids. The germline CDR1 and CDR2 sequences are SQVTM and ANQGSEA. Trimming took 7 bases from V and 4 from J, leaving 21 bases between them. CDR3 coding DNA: TGCAGCGCCCCGAGTCCGGGGGGCAGCGCAGATACGCAGTATTTT. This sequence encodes CSAPSPGGSADTQYF.

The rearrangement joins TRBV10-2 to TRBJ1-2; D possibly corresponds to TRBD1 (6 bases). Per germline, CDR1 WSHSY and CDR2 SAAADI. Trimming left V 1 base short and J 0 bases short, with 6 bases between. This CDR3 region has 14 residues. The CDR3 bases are TGCGCCAGCAGTGAGTACAGGGCTAACTATGGCTACACCTTC. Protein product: CASSEYRANYGYTF.

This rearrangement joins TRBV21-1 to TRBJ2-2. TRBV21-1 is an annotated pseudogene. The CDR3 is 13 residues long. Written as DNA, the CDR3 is TGTGCCAGCAGCAATGGAAAGACCGGGGAGCTGTTTTTT. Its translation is CASSNGKTGELFF.

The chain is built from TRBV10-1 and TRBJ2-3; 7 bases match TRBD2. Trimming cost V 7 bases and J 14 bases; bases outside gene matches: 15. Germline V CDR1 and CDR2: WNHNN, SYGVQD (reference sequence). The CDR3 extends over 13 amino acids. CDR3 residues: CASTQPDGRITYF. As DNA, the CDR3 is TGCGCCAGCACCCAACCGGACGGGAGGATCACGTATTTT.

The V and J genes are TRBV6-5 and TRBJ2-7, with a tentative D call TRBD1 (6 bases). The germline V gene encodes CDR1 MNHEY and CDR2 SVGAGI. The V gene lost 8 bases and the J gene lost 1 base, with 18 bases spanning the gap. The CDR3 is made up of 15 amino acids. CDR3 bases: TGTGCCAGCGCAGTACGCAGGGGCTGGTCCTACGAGCAGTACTTC. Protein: CASAVRRGWSYEQYF.

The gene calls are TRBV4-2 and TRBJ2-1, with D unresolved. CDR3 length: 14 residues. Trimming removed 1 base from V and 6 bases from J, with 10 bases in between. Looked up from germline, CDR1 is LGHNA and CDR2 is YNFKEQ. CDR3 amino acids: CASSQVLAANEQFF. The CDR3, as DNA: TGTGCCAGCAGCCAAGTTCTTGCCGCCAATGAGCAGTTCTTC.

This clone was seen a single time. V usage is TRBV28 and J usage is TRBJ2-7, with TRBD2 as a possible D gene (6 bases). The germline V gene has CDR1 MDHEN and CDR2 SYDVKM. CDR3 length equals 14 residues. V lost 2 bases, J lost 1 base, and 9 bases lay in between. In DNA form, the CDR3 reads TGTGCCAGCAGTTTAGTAGGGAGGTCCTACGAGCAGTACTTC. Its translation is CASSLVGRSYEQYF.

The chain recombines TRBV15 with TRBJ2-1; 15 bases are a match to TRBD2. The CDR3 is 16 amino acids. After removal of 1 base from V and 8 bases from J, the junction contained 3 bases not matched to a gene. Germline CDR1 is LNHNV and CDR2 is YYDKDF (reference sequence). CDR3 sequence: CATSRGGTSGRYEQFF. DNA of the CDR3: TGTGCCACCAGCAGAGGTGGGACTAGCGGGAGGTATGAGCAGTTCTTC.

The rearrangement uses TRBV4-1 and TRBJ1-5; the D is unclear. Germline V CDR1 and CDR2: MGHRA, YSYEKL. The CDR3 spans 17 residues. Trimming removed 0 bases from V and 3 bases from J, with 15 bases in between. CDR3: CASSQELLQKINQPQHF. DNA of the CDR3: TGCGCCAGCAGCCAAGAATTATTACAGAAAATCAATCAGCCCCAGCATTTT.

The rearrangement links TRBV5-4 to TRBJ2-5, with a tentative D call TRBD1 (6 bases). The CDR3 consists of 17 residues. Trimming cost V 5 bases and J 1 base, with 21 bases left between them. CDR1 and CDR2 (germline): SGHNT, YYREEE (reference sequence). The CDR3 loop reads CASSSPTGQPGQETQYF. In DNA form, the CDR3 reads TGTGCCAGCAGTTCACCCACGGGACAACCGGGCCAAGAGACCCAGTACTTC.

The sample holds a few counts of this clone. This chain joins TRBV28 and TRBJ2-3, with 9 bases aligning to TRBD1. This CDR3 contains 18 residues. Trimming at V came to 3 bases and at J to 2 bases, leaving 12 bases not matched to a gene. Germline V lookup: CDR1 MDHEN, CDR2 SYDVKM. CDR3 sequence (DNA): TGTGCCAGCAGTTTTCCAACAGGGGGCGTTTCTATCACAGATACGCAGTATTTT. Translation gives CASSFPTGGVSITDTQYF.

CDR3 in amino acids: CASSPSVTDTQYF. Here the CDR3 DNA reads TGTGCCAGCAGTCCTAGTGTGACAGATACGCAGTATTTT. V usage is TRBV7-2 and J usage is TRBJ2-3; D gene uncertain. Germline assignment: CDR1 SGHTA and CDR2 FQGNSA. V lost 6 bases and J 3 bases, leaving 10 bases between the germline ends. CDR3 length: 13 amino acids. Supplemented by reference TRBV7-2 and TRBJ2-3, the full variable domain reads GAGVSQSPSNKVTEKGKDVELRCDPISGHTALYWYRQSLGQGLEFLIYFQGNSAPDKSGLPSDRFSAERTGGSVSTLTIQRTQQEDSAVYLCASSPSVTDTQYFGPGTRLTVL.

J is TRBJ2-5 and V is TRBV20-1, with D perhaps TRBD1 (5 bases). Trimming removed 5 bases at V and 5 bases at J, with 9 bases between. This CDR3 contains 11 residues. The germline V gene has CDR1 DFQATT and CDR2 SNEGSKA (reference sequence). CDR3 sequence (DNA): TGCAGTGCTCCCAGGGCCGAGACCCAGTACTTC. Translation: CSAPRAETQYF.

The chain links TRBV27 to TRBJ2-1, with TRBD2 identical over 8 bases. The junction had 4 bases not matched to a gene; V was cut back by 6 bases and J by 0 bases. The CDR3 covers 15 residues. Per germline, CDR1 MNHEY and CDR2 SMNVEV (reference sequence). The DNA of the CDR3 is TGTGCCAGCAGGCCGGGGACTAGCTCCTACAATGAGCAGTTCTTC. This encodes CASRPGTSSYNEQFF.

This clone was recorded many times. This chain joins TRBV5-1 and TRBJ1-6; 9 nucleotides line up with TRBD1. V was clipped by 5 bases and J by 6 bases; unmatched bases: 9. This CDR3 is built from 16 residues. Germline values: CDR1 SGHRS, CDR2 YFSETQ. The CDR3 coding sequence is TGCGCCAGCAGACCGGGCGGACAGGGGTTTAATTCACCCCTCCACTTT. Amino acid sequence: CASRPGGQGFNSPLHF.

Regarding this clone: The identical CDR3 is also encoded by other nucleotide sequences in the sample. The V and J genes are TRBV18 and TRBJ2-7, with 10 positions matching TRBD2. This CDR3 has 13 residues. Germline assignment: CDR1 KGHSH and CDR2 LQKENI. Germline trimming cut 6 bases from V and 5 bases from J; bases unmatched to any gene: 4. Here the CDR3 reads CASSPGTSDEQYF. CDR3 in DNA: TGTGCCAGCTCTCCCGGGACTAGCGACGAGCAGTACTTC. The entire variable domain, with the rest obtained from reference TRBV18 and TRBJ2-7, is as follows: NAGVMQNPRHLVRRRGQEARLRCSPMKGHSHVYWYRQLPEEGLKFMVYLQKENIIDESGMPKERFSAEFPKEGPSILRIQQVVRGDSAAYFCASSPGTSDEQYFGPGTRLTVT.

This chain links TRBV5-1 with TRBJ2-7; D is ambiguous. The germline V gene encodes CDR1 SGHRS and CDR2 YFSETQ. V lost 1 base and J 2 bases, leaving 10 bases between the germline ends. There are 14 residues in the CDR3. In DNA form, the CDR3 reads TGCGCCAGCAGCTTGCTTGCCGCAGCCTACGAGCAGTACTTC. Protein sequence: CASSLLAAAYEQYF.